This T cell receptor beta chain comes out of a study of cytomegalovirus exposure and HLA in healthy donors. Study-wide results and limits: Roughly 170 TCR beta chains were listed as cytomegalovirus-associated. Later on, an analysis found that several of the most significant clusters appeared to be linked to common viral pathogens, which included parvovirus B19.

On this clone: Its antigen is still unknown.

The CDR3 runs to 14 residues. The ends lost 1 base at V and 8 bases at J; junction bases unmatched: 4. Germline loops: CDR1 SEHNR, CDR2 FQNEAQ (reference sequence). Donors likely had unrecorded immune exposures despite being nominally healthy when sampled. Both 60 Vbeta primers and 13 Jbeta primers went into the PCR. The protocol was immunoSEQ multiplex PCR, while the TCRdb copy is restricted to in-frame clones and leaves out a portion. The sample lists nearly 200,000 clones; 87% were seen once. Material for sequencing was PBMCs. The V call is TRBV7-9, the J call TRBJ2-1; the match to TRBD1 covers 8 bases. The TCR sequence derives from a man younger than 45 in good health and CMV-seronegative. DNA for the CDR3: TGTGCCAGCAGCTTAGGCAGGGGGCCGGATGAGCAGTTCTTC. Encoded protein: CASSLGRGPDEQFF.